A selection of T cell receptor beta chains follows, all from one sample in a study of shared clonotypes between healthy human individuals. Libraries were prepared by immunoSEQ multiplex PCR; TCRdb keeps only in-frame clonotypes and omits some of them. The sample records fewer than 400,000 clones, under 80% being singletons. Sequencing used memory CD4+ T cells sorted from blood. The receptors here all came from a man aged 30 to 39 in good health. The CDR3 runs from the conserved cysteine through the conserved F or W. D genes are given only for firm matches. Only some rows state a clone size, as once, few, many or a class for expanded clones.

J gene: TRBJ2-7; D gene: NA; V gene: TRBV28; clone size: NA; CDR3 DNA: TGTGCCAGCAGTTCAGAGTTTTCCTACGAGCAGTACTTC; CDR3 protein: CASSSEFSYEQYF
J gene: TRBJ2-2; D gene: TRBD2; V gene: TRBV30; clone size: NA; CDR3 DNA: TGTGCCTGGAGGGGACTAGGGCTGTTTGGGGAGCTGTTTTTT; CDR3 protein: CAWRGLGLFGELFF
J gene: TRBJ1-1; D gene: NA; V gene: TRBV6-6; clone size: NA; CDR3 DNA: TGTGCCAGCAGCCCCGTGGCCAGGGTAAAGAACACTGAAGCTTTCTTT; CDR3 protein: CASSPVARVKNTEAFF
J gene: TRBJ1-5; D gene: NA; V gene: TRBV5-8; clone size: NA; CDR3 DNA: TGTGCCAGCAGCCGTCTTCAGCCCCAGCATTTT; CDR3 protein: CASSRLQPQHF
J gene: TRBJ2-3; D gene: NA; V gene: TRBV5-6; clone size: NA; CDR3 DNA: TGTGCCAGCAGCTTGGCGGCAGATACGCAGTATTTT; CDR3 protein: CASSLAADTQYF
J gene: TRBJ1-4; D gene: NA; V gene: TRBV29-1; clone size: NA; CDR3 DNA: TGCAGCGCTTTACTACCAACTAATGAAAAACTGTTTTTT; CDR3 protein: CSALLPTNEKLFF
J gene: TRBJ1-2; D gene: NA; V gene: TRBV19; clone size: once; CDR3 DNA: TGTGCCAGTATCGCGGGACTCGGATATGGCTACACCTTC; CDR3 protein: CASIAGLGYGYTF
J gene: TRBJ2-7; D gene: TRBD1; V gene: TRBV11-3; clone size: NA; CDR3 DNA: TGTGCCAGCAGCTTAATGGGACAGGGGGACTACGAGCAGTACTTC; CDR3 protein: CASSLMGQGDYEQYF
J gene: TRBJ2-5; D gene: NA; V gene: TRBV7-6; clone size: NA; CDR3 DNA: TGTGCCAGCAGCTCCCGAAGTGGGGAGACCCAGTACTTC; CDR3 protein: CASSSRSGETQYF
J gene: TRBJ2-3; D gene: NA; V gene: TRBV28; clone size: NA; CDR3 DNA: TGTGCCAGCAGTTCCAGCGGGAGCACAGATACGCAGTATTTT; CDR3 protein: CASSSSGSTDTQYF
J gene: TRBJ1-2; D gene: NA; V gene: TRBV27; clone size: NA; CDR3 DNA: TGTGCCAGCAGTTCCTACTCGACAGATACTAACTATGGCTACACCTTC; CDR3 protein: CASSSYSTDTNYGYTF
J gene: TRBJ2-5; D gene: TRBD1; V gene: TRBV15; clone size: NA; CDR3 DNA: TGTGCCACCAGCAGCACACAGGGGGCTGGGGAGACCCAGTACTTC; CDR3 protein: CATSSTQGAGETQYF
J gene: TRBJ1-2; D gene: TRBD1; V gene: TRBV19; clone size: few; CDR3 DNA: TGTGCCAGTAGTAGACAGGGGTCCGCCGTGGGCTACACCTTC; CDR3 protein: CASSRQGSAVGYTF
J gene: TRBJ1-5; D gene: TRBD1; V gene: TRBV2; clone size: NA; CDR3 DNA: TGTGCCAGCACACCGGACAGGGGGCGCGTTCAGCCCCAGCATTTT; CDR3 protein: CASTPDRGRVQPQHF
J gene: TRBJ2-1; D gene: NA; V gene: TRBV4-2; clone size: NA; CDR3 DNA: TGTGCCAGCAGCCAAGCTGCGGGCATCGCAAATGAGCAGTTCTTC; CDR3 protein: CASSQAAGIANEQFF
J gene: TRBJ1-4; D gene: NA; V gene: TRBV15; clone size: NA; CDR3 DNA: TGTGCCACCAGCAGGCCCTCGGGGGGCTCAGAAAAACTGTTTTTT; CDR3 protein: CATSRPSGGSEKLFF
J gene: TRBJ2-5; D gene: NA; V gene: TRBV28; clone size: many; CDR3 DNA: TGTGCCAGCAGTTCCCTTAGCAGGGTAGAGACCCAGTACTTC; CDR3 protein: CASSSLSRVETQYF
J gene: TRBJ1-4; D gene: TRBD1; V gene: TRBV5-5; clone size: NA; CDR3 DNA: TGTGCCAGCACCTTTGGACAGGGGGCATCAACTAATGAAAAACTGTTTTTT; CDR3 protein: CASTFGQGASTNEKLFF
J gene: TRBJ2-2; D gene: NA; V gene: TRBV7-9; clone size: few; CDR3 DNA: TGTGCCAGCAGCCAGAGACTCCAGAACACCGGGGAGCTGTTTTTT; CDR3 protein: CASSQRLQNTGELFF